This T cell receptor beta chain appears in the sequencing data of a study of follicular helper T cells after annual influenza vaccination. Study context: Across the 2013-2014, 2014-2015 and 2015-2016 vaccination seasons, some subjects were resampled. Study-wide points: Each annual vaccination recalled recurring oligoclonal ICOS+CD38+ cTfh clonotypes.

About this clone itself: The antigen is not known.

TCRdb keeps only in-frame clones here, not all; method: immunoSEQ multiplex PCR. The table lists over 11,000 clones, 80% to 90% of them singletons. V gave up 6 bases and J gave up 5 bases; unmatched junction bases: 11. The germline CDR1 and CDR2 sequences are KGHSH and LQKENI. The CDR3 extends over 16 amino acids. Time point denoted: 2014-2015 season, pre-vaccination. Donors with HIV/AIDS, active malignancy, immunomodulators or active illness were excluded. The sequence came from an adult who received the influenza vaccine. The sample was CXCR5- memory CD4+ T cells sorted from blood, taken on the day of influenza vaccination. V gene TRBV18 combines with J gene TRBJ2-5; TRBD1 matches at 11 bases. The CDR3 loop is CASSPDRGRHGETQYF. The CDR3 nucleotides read TGTGCCAGCTCCCCGGACAGGGGGCGACACGGGGAGACCCAGTACTTC.